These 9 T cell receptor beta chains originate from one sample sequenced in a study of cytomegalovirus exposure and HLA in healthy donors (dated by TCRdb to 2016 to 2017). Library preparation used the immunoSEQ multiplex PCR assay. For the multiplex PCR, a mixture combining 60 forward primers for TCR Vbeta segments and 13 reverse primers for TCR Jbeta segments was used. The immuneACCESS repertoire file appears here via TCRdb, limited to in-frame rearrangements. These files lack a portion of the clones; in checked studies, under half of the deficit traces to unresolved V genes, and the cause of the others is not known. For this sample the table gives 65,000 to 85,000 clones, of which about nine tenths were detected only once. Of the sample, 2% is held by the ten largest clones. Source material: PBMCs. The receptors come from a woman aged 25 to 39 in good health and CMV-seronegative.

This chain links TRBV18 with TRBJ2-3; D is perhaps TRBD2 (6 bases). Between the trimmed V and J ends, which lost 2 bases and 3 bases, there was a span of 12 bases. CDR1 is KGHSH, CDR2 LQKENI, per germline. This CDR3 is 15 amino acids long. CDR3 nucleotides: TGTGCCAGCTCACCAGGGGCGGGGAGGACAGATACGCAGTATTTT. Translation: CASSPGAGRTDTQYF.

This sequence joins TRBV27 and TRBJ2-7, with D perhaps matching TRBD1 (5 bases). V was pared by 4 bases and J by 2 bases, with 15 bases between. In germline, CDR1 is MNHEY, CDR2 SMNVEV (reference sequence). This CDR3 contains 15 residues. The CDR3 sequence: CASSSSRAAAYEQYF. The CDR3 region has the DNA TGTGCCAGCAGTTCCTCCAGGGCAGCAGCCTACGAGCAGTACTTC.

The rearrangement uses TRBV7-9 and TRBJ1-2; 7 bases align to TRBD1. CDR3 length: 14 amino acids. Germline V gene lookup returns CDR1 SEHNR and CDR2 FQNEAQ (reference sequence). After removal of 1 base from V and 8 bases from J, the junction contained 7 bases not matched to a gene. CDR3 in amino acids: CASSLGPGGEGYTF. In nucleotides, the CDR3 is TGTGCCAGCAGCTTAGGACCAGGGGGTGAGGGCTACACCTTC.

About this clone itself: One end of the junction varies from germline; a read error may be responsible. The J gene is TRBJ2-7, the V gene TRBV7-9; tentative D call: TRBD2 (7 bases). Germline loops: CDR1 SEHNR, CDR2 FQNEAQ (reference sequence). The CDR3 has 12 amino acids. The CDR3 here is CSSTTGGRKQYF. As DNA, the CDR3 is TGTTCCAGCACCACGGGGGGCAGGAAGCAGTACTTC.

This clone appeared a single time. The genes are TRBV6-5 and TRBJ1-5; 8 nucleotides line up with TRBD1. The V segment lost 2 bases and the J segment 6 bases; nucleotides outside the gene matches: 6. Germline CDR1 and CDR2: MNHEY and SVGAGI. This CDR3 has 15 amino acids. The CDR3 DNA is TGTGCCAGCAGTTACGGGCAGGGGGCTGGTCAGCCCCAGCATTTT. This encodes CASSYGQGAGQPQHF.

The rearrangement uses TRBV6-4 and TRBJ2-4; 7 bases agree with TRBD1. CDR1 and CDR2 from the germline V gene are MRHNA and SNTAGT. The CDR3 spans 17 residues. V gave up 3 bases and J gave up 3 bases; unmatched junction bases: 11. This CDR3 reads CASSEPTGPPVKNIQYF. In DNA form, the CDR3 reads TGTGCCAGCAGTGAGCCGACAGGGCCCCCCGTCAAAAACATTCAGTACTTC.

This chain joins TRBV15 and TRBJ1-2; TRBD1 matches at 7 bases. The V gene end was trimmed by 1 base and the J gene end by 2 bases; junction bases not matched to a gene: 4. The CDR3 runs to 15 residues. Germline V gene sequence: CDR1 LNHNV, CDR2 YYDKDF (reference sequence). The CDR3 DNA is TGTGCCACCAGCAGAGGGACAGGCCCCAACTATGGCTACACCTTC. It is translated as CATSRGTGPNYGYTF.

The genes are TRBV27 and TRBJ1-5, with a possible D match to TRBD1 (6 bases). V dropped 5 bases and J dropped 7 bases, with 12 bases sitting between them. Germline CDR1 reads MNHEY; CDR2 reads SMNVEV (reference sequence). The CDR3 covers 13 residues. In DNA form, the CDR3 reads TGTGCCAGCAGTACGGGGGGGCGACAGCCCCAGCATTTT. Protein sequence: CASSTGGRQPQHF.

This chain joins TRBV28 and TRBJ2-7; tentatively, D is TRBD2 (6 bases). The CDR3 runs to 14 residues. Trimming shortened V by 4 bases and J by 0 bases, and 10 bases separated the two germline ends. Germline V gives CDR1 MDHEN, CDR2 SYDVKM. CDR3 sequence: CASSSSESSYEQYF. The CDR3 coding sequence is TGTGCCAGCAGTTCTAGCGAGAGCTCCTACGAGCAGTACTTC.